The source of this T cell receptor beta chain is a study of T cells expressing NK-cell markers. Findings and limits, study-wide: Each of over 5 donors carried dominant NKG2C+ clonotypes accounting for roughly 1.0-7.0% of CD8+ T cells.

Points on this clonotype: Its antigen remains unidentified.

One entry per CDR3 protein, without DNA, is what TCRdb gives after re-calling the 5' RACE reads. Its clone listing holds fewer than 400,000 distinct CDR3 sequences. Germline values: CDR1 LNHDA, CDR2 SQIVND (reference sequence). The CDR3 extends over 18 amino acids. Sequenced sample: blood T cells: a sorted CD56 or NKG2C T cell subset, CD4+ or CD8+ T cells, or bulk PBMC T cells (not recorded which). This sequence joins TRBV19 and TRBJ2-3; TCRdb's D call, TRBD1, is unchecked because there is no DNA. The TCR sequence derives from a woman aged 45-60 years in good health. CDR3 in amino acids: CASRPTWTGPPLRDTQYF.